This T cell receptor beta chain was captured in a study of metastatic and nonmetastatic thyroid tumors. At the level of the study: Comparison of repertoires was carried out across blood and tumor or nodule tissue from malignant and benign thyroid patients.

The authors' processing: Construction of a distant-metastasis classifier for papillary thyroid cancer relied on CDR3 differences across clinicopathological groups. Through MiXCR, TCRdb re-clonotyped the PCR reads. TCRdb's processing, not the authors' own work, is the source of the V and J calls. The table lists 15,000 to 20,000 clones, 30% to 40% of them singletons. Findings of the study overall: Benign nodules were reported to have significantly lower TCR beta diversity than malignant thyroid tumors, in blood and tumor.

This clone is labeled medium-sized. Its antigen is unknown. No patient received treatment before thyroid surgery. Trimming removed 6 bases at V and 1 base at J, with 19 bases between. The CDR3 contains 16 residues. The V gene's germline CDR1 is SGHVT and CDR2 SQSDAQ. Sequenced material: tumor tissue. This clonotype was sampled from a female donor with papillary thyroid cancer or a benign thyroid nodule (not recorded which). Some clones in this sample may be carry-over from other donors' samples. The V gene is TRBV7-4, the J gene TRBJ2-7; the D is unclear. The CDR3 reads CASRATGRPASYEQYF. The CDR3 DNA reads as TGTGCCAGCAGGGCAACGGGCCGTCCCGCTTCCTACGAGCAGTACTTC.